These 15 T cell receptor beta chains came from one sample sequenced in a study of blood T cell repertoires in COVID-19. TCRdb's copy holds only in-frame clones and misses some; the assay was immunoSEQ multiplex PCR. Among about 430,000 clones listed, around nine tenths were seen once. The sample was PBMCs or T cells enriched from blood (not recorded which). The receptor set was obtained from a woman between 18 and 30 years old who had been exposed to COVID-19.

This chain connects TRBV9 to TRBJ2-3; D is possibly TRBD2 (6 bases). The length of the CDR3 is 15 residues. V shed 0 bases and J shed 3 bases, with 11 bases lying between them. Germline values: CDR1 SGDLS, CDR2 YYNGEE. CDR3 DNA: TGTGCCAGCAGCGTAGGGGCGGGGCGGACAGATACGCAGTATTTT. This gives the protein CASSVGAGRTDTQYF.

The chain joins TRBV28 to TRBJ1-2, with D hard to call. Germline V gene data show CDR1 as MDHEN and CDR2 as SYDVKM. The V gene lost 5 bases and the J gene lost 8 bases, with 18 bases spanning the gap. The CDR3 totals 14 residues. CDR3 in amino acids: CASSPLGSGPGYTF. The CDR3 DNA is TGTGCCAGCAGTCCCCTGGGGAGCGGGCCCGGCTACACCTTC.

J is TRBJ1-5 and V is TRBV2, with 11 bases fitting TRBD1. This CDR3 region has 14 residues. In germline, CDR1 is SNHLY, CDR2 FYNNEI. Trimming removed 4 bases from V and 6 bases from J; junction bases left unmatched: 2. This chain's CDR3 is CASSGTGGVQPQHF. The CDR3 DNA reads TGTGCCAGCAGTGGGACAGGGGGCGTTCAGCCCCAGCATTTT.

J is TRBJ1-5 and V is TRBV15; 7 positions agree with TRBD1. Germline V CDR1 and CDR2: LNHNV, YYDKDF (reference sequence). V was pared by 1 base and J by 2 bases, with 11 bases of the junction left unmatched. The CDR3 is made up of 18 amino acids. The CDR3 DNA sequence: TGTGCCACCAGCAGAGTCTGGCGCAGGGGGAATGGCAATCAGCCCCAGCATTTT. This translates into CATSRVWRRGNGNQPQHF.

The chain couples TRBV18 to TRBJ1-1, with 11 bases matching TRBD1. CDR1 is KGHSH and CDR2 is LQKENI in the germline V gene. This CDR3 region has 16 residues. The junction had 9 bases not matched to a gene; V was cut back by 4 bases and J by 5 bases. CDR3 sequence (DNA): TGTGCCAGCTCACAACTCGGGACAGGGGGTTATACTGAAGCTTTCTTT. It encodes CASSQLGTGGYTEAFF.

The rearrangement uses TRBV24-1 and TRBJ1-1, with TRBD1 matching 7 bases. J was trimmed by 10 bases and V by 3 bases; bases with no gene match: 4. Germline V gene sequence: CDR1 KGHDR, CDR2 SFDVKD. The CDR3 has 12 amino acids. CDR3 region: CATSDMDRRAFF. DNA for the CDR3: TGTGCCACCAGTGATATGGACAGGCGAGCTTTCTTT.

Turning to this clone: The junction differs from germline at one of its ends, possibly a read error. J is TRBJ2-1 and V is TRBV7-6; 9 bases line up with TRBD1. The germline CDR1 and CDR2 sequences are SGHVS and FNYEAQ. The CDR3 is 16 residues long. CDR3 protein: CASSLGFTGGYDEQFF. For the CDR3, the DNA is TGTGCCAGCAGCTTAGGTTTTACAGGGGGCTACGATGAGCAGTTCTTC.

The genes are TRBV28 and TRBJ2-1, with a weak D call TRBD1 (6 bases). V lost 2 bases, J lost 2 bases, and 7 bases lay in between. Per the germline V gene, CDR1 is MDHEN and CDR2 is SYDVKM. The CDR3 runs 14 residues. This CDR3 is CASSLTGTYNEQFF. The CDR3 region has the DNA TGTGCCAGCAGTTTAACAGGGACCTACAATGAGCAGTTCTTC.

V and J are TRBV5-4 and TRBJ2-7, with D possibly being TRBD1 (5 bases). Germline CDR1 reads SGHNT; CDR2 reads YYREEE (reference sequence). The germline V and J ends were trimmed by 0 bases and 3 bases, with 10 bases remaining between them. The CDR3 is made up of 14 amino acids. CDR3 residues: CASSLGGRNYEQYF. As DNA, the CDR3 is TGTGCCAGCAGCTTGGGGGGCCGAAACTACGAGCAGTACTTC.

The chain recombines TRBV28 with TRBJ1-2, with D perhaps matching TRBD1 (6 bases). Germline-derived CDR1 and CDR2 are MDHEN and SYDVKM. The CDR3 sequence is 16 residues long. Trimming took 5 bases from V and 2 from J, leaving 18 bases between them. The DNA for the CDR3 is TGTGCCAGCAGTCCTCTAGGGGGGGAAGTAAACTATGGCTACACCTTC. This gives the protein CASSPLGGEVNYGYTF.

The V and J genes are TRBV4-3 and TRBJ1-4; tentative D call: TRBD1 (5 bases). The germline gives CDR1 LGHNA, CDR2 YSLEER. V was shortened by 0 bases and J by 8 bases, with 16 bases between the two germline ends. This CDR3 has 16 amino acids. This chain's CDR3 is CASSQDGRQDNEKLFF. DNA for the CDR3: TGCGCCAGCAGCCAAGATGGGAGGCAGGACAACGAAAAACTGTTTTTT.

The chain links TRBV28 to TRBJ1-1; D not certain. Per the germline V gene, CDR1 is MDHEN and CDR2 is SYDVKM. The length of the CDR3 is 10 residues. This CDR3 is CDGVNTEAFF. The DNA of the CDR3 is TGTGACGGGGTGAACACTGAAGCTTTCTTT.

This chain uses TRBV18 with TRBJ2-3; 10 nucleotides line up with TRBD1. The CDR3 consists of 15 residues. Germline CDR1 KGHSH, CDR2 LQKENI. V trimming: 4 bases; J trimming: 5 bases; junction bases outside the gene matches: 6. DNA for the CDR3: TGTGCCAGCTCACTTCGACAGGGGGCCGGAGATACGCAGTATTTT. Protein product: CASSLRQGAGDTQYF. The full variable domain, completed using reference TRBV18 and TRBJ2-3, is NAGVMQNPRHLVRRRGQEARLRCSPMKGHSHVYWYRQLPEEGLKFMVYLQKENIIDESGMPKERFSAEFPKEGPSILRIQQVVRGDSAAYFCASSLRQGAGDTQYFGPGTRLTVL.

The chain couples TRBV27 to TRBJ1-5; TRBD1 matches at 7 bases. This CDR3 comprises 16 residues. CDR1 MNHEY and CDR2 SMNVEV come from the germline V gene (reference sequence). Trimming removed 6 bases from V and 0 bases from J; junction bases left unmatched: 8. The CDR3 loop is CASRESGQYSNQPQHF. CDR3 nucleotides: TGTGCCAGCAGGGAGTCGGGACAGTATAGCAATCAGCCCCAGCATTTT.

This chain uses TRBV11-2 with TRBJ2-7, with a weak D call TRBD2 (5 bases). In germline, CDR1 is SGHAT, CDR2 FQNNGV. The CDR3 runs to 15 residues. The germline V and J ends were trimmed by 5 bases and 5 bases, with 19 bases remaining between them. CDR3 loop: CASSPLRRRRNEQYF. The CDR3 DNA follows: TGTGCCAGCAGCCCTCTGCGGCGCAGGAGGAACGAGCAGTACTTC.